The 10 T cell receptor beta chains below all came from one sample that was sequenced in a study of T cell responses to AZD1222 COVID-19 vaccine. Using immunoSEQ multiplex PCR, the repertoire was profiled, and TCRdb retains in-frame clones only, with some absent. This sample yields about 130,000 clones, of which 70% to 90% are seen a single time; about 12% belongs to the top ten. This sample comprised peripheral blood, obtained on day 0 of AZD1222 vaccination. All receptors derive from an adult in good health.

This clone was recorded only once. CDR3 DNA sequence: TGTGCCAGCAGCTACTTGGACGGAAACACCATATATTTT. It yields the protein CASSYLDGNTIYF. The rearrangement uses TRBV11-2 and TRBJ1-3, with D uncertain. The CDR3 totals 13 residues. Germline V gives CDR1 SGHAT, CDR2 FQNNGV. Trimming pared 4 bases from V and 4 bases from J, leaving 8 bases between.

The CDR3 bases are TGTGCCAGCAGTTCACAGGGAATCGGCTCTGGAAACACCATATATTTT. This sequence encodes CASSSQGIGSGNTIYF. The chain carries TRBV27 and TRBJ1-3, with D perhaps TRBD1 (6 bases). The CDR3 covers 16 residues. V was trimmed by 4 bases and J by 0 bases, leaving 13 bases between them. Germline V gene sequence: CDR1 MNHEY, CDR2 SMNVEV (reference sequence).

This chain joins TRBV2 and TRBJ1-2; D is unresolved. Germline V gene data show CDR1 as SNHLY and CDR2 as FYNNEI. The CDR3 length is 11 residues. V lost 2 bases and J 12 bases, leaving 10 bases between the germline ends. This chain's CDR3 is CASSETGLDTF. CDR3 coding DNA: TGTGCCAGCAGTGAAACCGGACTCGACACCTTC. The full variable domain, completed using reference TRBV2 and TRBJ1-2, is EPEVTQTPSHQVTQMGQEVILRCVPISNHLYFYWYRQILGQKVEFLVSFYNNEISEKSEIFDDQFSVERPDGSNFTLKIRSTKLEDSAMYFCASSETGLDTFGSGTRLTVV.

V usage is TRBV6-5 and J usage is TRBJ2-1, with 11 bases fitting TRBD2. Germline assignment: CDR1 MNHEY and CDR2 SVGAGI. There are 16 residues in the CDR3. Unmatched junction bases numbered 8, after V lost 2 bases and J lost 8 bases. The CDR3, as DNA: TGTGCCAGCAGTTACGGAACTAGCGGGAGTGGCGATGAGCAGTTCTTC. Translation: CASSYGTSGSGDEQFF.

The rearrangement joins TRBV5-8 to TRBJ1-1; D is ambiguous. CDR1 and CDR2 (germline): SGHTS, YDEGEE. The CDR3 sequence is 16 residues long. The V end lost 5 bases, the J end lost 8 bases, and 25 bases lay between the germline ends. CDR3 in amino acids: CASSPLIGWQQREAFF. DNA for the CDR3: TGTGCCAGCAGTCCCCTAATTGGGTGGCAGCAAAGAGAAGCTTTCTTT.

The chain recombines TRBV11-2 with TRBJ1-4; possible D gene TRBD1, 6 bases. The germline V gene encodes CDR1 SGHAT and CDR2 FQNNGV. CDR3 length: 15 amino acids. The V and J ends lost 7 bases and 2 bases respectively, with 14 bases between them. As DNA, the CDR3 is TGTGCCAGCACCGTGCTAGGGGGTACTAATGAAAAACTGTTTTTT. It translates to CASTVLGGTNEKLFF.

The chain recombines TRBV12-3 or TRBV12-4 with TRBJ1-4; D uncertain. This CDR3 has 11 amino acids. The V end was cut by 6 bases, the J end by 8 bases, with 7 bases between. CDR3 protein: CASSPGEKLFF. CDR3 nucleotides: TGTGCCAGCAGCCCTGGGGAAAAACTGTTTTTT.

The rearrangement uses TRBV19 and TRBJ1-5; 9 nucleotides line up with TRBD1. From germline, CDR1 is LNHDA and CDR2 SQIVND (reference sequence). This CDR3 region has 15 residues. V shed 5 bases, J shed 3 bases, and the junction held 5 bases outside the gene matches. The CDR3 nucleotides read TGTGCCAGTAGTCGGACAGGGGCCCTCAATCAGCCCCAGCATTTT. Translating gives CASSRTGALNQPQHF.

Note on this clone: This CDR3 is also generated by other DNA sequences in the sample. J is TRBJ1-4 and V is TRBV30; D may be TRBD1 (5 bases). The CDR3 contains 12 residues. Germline V CDR1 and CDR2: GTSNPN, SVGIG (reference sequence). Between the trimmed V and J ends, which lost 0 bases and 8 bases, there was a span of 7 bases. CDR3 coding DNA: TGTGCCTGGAGTGTTGAGGGGGAAAAACTGTTTTTT. It specifies CAWSVEGEKLFF.

This sequence joins TRBV6-2 or TRBV6-3 and TRBJ2-3, with D tentatively TRBD1 (6 bases). V dropped 2 bases and J dropped 6 bases, with 15 bases sitting between them. This CDR3 is built from 15 residues. The germline CDR1 and CDR2 sequences are MNHEY and SVGEGT. The CDR3 is CASSYRQGRWDTQYF. In DNA, the CDR3 is TGTGCCAGCAGTTACCGGCAGGGGCGGTGGGATACGCAGTATTTT.